Listed below are T cell receptor beta chains from one sample, sequenced in a study of T cells after yellow fever vaccination. Via MiXCR, TCRdb re-called the 5' RACE reads, giving one row per CDR3 protein. Of some 260,000 distinct CDR3 sequences listed, around 4.9% are singletons. Specimen: CD4+ T cells sorted from PBMCs, collected on the day of the yellow fever booster vaccination. The receptors stem from a man younger than 30 who received the YFV17D yellow fever vaccine. The CDR3 runs from the conserved cysteine through the conserved F or W. D genes are given only for firm matches. Where a row states a size, it is once, few, many or the class of an expanded clone; other rows omit it.

V gene	clone size	D gene	J gene	CDR3 DNA	CDR3 protein
TRBV12-3/TRBV12-4	many	.	TRBJ2-1	TGTGCCAGCAGTTTGTACATAGGCCAGGGCAACAATGAGCAGTTCTTC	CASSLYIGQGNNEQFF
TRBV12-3/TRBV12-4	many	.	TRBJ2-4	TGTGCCAGCAGTTTAGTGGGCAGGGGTTACATTCAGTACTTC	CASSLVGRGYIQYF
TRBV4-3	.	.	TRBJ2-1	TGCGCCAGCAGCCAAGATTTACCCCCTTACAATGAGCAGTTCTTC	CASSQDLPPYNEQFF
TRBV4-2	many	.	TRBJ1-1	TGTGCCAGCAGCCATGGGGGGACCGTGAACACTGAAGCTTTCTTT	CASSHGGTVNTEAFF
TRBV6-2/TRBV6-3	many	.	TRBJ2-3	TGTGCCAGCAGTTACTCGTCTCCGATGTCAGATACGCAGTATTTT	CASSYSSPMSDTQYF
TRBV7-9	.	.	TRBJ1-1	TGTGCCAGCAGCCCCAGACGGGGGATTGGACAGACGGAAATGAACACTGAAGCTTTCTTT	CASSPRRGIGQTEMNTEAFF
TRBV5-1	many	TRBD2	TRBJ2-5	TGCGCCAGCAGCCCTGGACTAGCAAGGGAGACCCAGTACTTC	CASSPGLARETQYF
TRBV7-2	.	TRBD1	TRBJ2-2	TGTGCCAGCAGCCCTTACAGGGGGCTGGGCGGGGAGCTGTTTTTT	CASSPYRGLGGELFF
TRBV2	.	TRBD1	TRBJ1-5	TGTGCCAGCAGAGGACAGGGTAGTCAGCCCCAGCATTTT	CASRGQGSQPQHF
TRBV14	few	.	TRBJ1-1	TGTGCCAGCAGCCAACTAGGACGGTACACTGAAGCTTTCTTT	CASSQLGRYTEAFF
TRBV27	.	.	TRBJ1-4	TGTGCCAGCCTTCGGTTGGGGGGAGGAATAAATGAAAAACTGTTTTTT	CASLRLGGGINEKLFF
TRBV6-5	many	TRBD1	TRBJ2-5	TGTGCCAGCAGTCCACGGGACAGCCAAGAGACCCAGTACTTC	CASSPRDSQETQYF
TRBV20-1	.	.	TRBJ2-3	TGCAGTGCTAGAGATGTTGACAAGGGGGTATCGGATACGCAGTATTTT	CSARDVDKGVSDTQYF
TRBV5-4	.	.	TRBJ1-1	TGTGCCAGCAGCTTGCGAGGGGCTGCTAACACTGAAGCTTTCTTT	CASSLRGAANTEAFF
TRBV5-1	many	.	TRBJ1-1	TGCGCCAGCAGCTTGGCCGGGCTTAGTTTGAACACTGAAGCTTTCTTT	CASSLAGLSLNTEAFF
TRBV6-1	.	.	TRBJ1-5	TGTGCCAGCAGTGAGGCTAGTGGCAATCAGCCCCAGCATTTT	CASSEASGNQPQHF
TRBV7-9	many	TRBD2	TRBJ2-1	TGTGCCAGCAGCTCCCGGTCCGTAGGACTAGCGGACGAGCAGTTCTTC	CASSSRSVGLADEQFF
TRBV5-1	.	TRBD2	TRBJ2-5	TGCGCCAGCAGCTTAAGCGGGGGGTTTACAGAGACCCAGTACTTC	CASSLSGGFTETQYF
TRBV6-2/TRBV6-3	many	TRBD2	TRBJ2-1	TGTGCCAGCAGAAAAACGGGGGGGCCGGGTGAGCAGTTCTTC	CASRKTGGPGEQFF
TRBV6-5	.	.	TRBJ1-6	TGTGCCAGCAGTTACCGGCCAGACCTGCGGTTGGAACCCCTCCACTTT	CASSYRPDLRLEPLHF
TRBV5-1	.	.	TRBJ1-3	TGCGCCAGCAGCGGGGACCCGGTAGGCTCTGGAAACACCATATATTTT	CASSGDPVGSGNTIYF
TRBV11-2	.	.	TRBJ2-1	TGTGCCAGCAGCTTGAGGGTCAATGAGCAGTTCTTC	CASSLRVNEQFF
TRBV7-2	.	.	TRBJ1-6	TGTGCCAGCAGCGTGGGCTCACCCCTCCACTTT	CASSVGSPLHF
TRBV24-1	many	TRBD2	TRBJ2-1	TGTGCCACCAGTGACAATAGCGGGGGCGCCTACAATGAGCAGTTCTTC	CATSDNSGGAYNEQFF
TRBV7-9	few	.	TRBJ2-5	TGTGCCAGCAGCTGGACACTACAAGAGACCCAGTACTTC	CASSWTLQETQYF
TRBV7-9	.	.	TRBJ2-7	TGTGCCAGCAGCTTAGGTCCAGGGACCCGCGAGCAGTACTTC	CASSLGPGTREQYF
TRBV20-1	few	.	TRBJ2-6	TGCAGTGCTAGAGATGGCCGTTCTGGGGCCAACGTCCTGACTTTC	CSARDGRSGANVLTF
TRBV7-2	few	.	TRBJ1-6	TGTGCCAGCAGGTCCGGACAGCCAAATTCACCCCTCCACTTT	CASRSGQPNSPLHF
TRBV9	many	.	TRBJ2-3	TGTGCCAGCAGCGTAGCGACGGGTTCGGATACGCAGTATTTT	CASSVATGSDTQYF
TRBV5-6	few	TRBD1	TRBJ2-1	TGTGCCAGCAGCTTGGTGGACAGGGGATACAATGAGCAGTTCTTC	CASSLVDRGYNEQFF
TRBV7-2	many	TRBD2	TRBJ2-5	TGTGCCAGCAGCCACGGGACTAGCGGACGGTGGCGCCAAGAGACCCAGTACTTC	CASSHGTSGRWRQETQYF
TRBV11-2	few	TRBD1	TRBJ1-6	TGTGCCAGTCGACGACAGGGCACCGGTTCACCCCTCCACTTT	CASRRQGTGSPLHF
TRBV15	few	TRBD1	TRBJ2-7	TGTGCCACCAGCAGTGCTAACAGGGGCGAGCAGTACTTC	CATSSANRGEQYF
TRBV5-1	.	TRBD2	TRBJ2-1	TGCGCCAGCAGCTTGGAGGGGACTAGCTTATACAATGAGCAGTTCTTC	CASSLEGTSLYNEQFF
TRBV27	.	.	TRBJ2-3	TGTGCCAGCAGTTTCACGTGGGCAGATACGCAGTATTTT	CASSFTWADTQYF
TRBV20-1	.	TRBD1	TRBJ1-1	TGCAGTGCTAGGGGACAGGGGGGCTACAACACTGAAGCTTTCTTT	CSARGQGGYNTEAFF
TRBV30	few	.	TRBJ1-3	TGTGCCTGGAGTGTACTGACAGGCCTAACTGGAAACACCATATATTTT	CAWSVLTGLTGNTIYF
TRBV11-2	.	TRBD2	TRBJ2-3	TGTGCCAGCAGCTTAGTTATCCTAGCGGGGGGGCAGGTTGATACGCAGTATTTT	CASSLVILAGGQVDTQYF
TRBV7-9	few	.	TRBJ2-2	TGTGCCAGCAACATTCACATTGGGGGGCGTACCGGGGAGCTGTTTTTT	CASNIHIGGRTGELFF
TRBV28	few	TRBD1	TRBJ1-3	TGTGCCAGCATCGGGACAGATGGAAACACCATATATTTT	CASIGTDGNTIYF